The rows below give T cell receptor beta chains drawn from one sample of a study of CD4 and CD8 cells across lung adenocarcinoma regions. MiXCR, applied by TCRdb to the PCR reads, yields one record per CDR3 protein. The sample includes roughly 3,200 distinct CDR3 sequences, about 62% of them seen just once. The sequenced material came from CD8+ T cells from the margin of a lung tumor. These receptors were obtained from a female donor with lung adenocarcinoma. The CD4 and CD8 labels of this study may be unreliable. Each CDR3 is given with its conserved first and last residue. The D gene is left open where the match is weak. Expanded clones get a size class; other rows say once, few or many, or leave the size out.

CDR3 protein,CDR3 DNA,clone size,D gene,J gene,V gene
CASSPPGTYGTEAFF,TGTGCCAGCAGCCCACCAGGGACCTATGGTACTGAAGCTTTCTTT,-,-,TRBJ1-1,TRBV3-1
CASSSGSPAGEQYF,TGTGCCAGCAGCTCCGGGTCACCCGCGGGGGAGCAGTACTTC,-,-,TRBJ2-7,TRBV11-3
CASSEVWEQYF,TGTGCCAGCAGTGAGGTCTGGGAGCAGTACTTC,-,-,TRBJ2-7,TRBV6-1
CASSQQQAGTGELFF,TGCGCCAGCAGCCAACAACAGGCGGGCACCGGGGAGCTGTTTTTT,-,-,TRBJ2-2,TRBV4-3
CASSLGGLAGVGETQYF,TGTGCCAGCAGCTTAGGGGGACTAGCGGGAGTAGGTGAGACCCAGTACTTC,-,TRBD2,TRBJ2-5,TRBV7-8
CASSDGGLPEKLFF,TGTGCCAGCAGTGATGGCGGGTTACCTGAAAAACTGTTTTTT,-,-,TRBJ1-4,TRBV6-1
CASSWSEQFF,TGTGCCAGCAGTTGGAGTGAGCAGTTCTTC,-,-,TRBJ2-1,TRBV12-3/TRBV12-4
CASSLAPSGSTDTQYF,TGTGCCAGCAGCTTAGCGCCTAGCGGGAGCACAGATACGCAGTATTTT,-,TRBD2,TRBJ2-3,TRBV7-2
CARGDGGRDQETQYF,TGTGCCAGGGGGGACGGGGGACGGGACCAAGAGACCCAGTACTTC,-,-,TRBJ2-5,TRBV6-1
CASSPTSGRFNEQFF,TGTGCCAGCAGTCCCACTAGCGGGAGGTTTAATGAGCAGTTCTTC,few,TRBD2,TRBJ2-1,TRBV6-1
CASSEDWTAKAYEQFF,TGTGCCAGCAGTGAAGATTGGACAGCCAAAGCCTACGAGCAGTTCTTC,-,-,TRBJ2-1,TRBV6-1
CASSQESPGAGETQYF,TGTGCCAGCAGCCAAGAAAGCCCGGGAGCAGGGGAGACCCAGTACTTC,-,-,TRBJ2-5,TRBV14
CASRSGTGVVDEQFF,TGTGCCAGCAGATCTGGGACAGGGGTAGTCGATGAGCAGTTCTTC,-,TRBD1,TRBJ2-1,TRBV6-1
CASSGSSRVRTYNEQFF,TGTGCCAGCAGCGGGTCGTCCCGAGTTAGGACCTACAATGAGCAGTTCTTC,-,-,TRBJ2-1,TRBV7-2
CASSEQETPGNTIYF,TGTGCCAGCAGTGAACAGGAGACACCTGGAAACACCATATATTTT,-,-,TRBJ1-3,TRBV6-1
CAISDQGWRAGVGELFF,TGTGCCATCAGTGACCAGGGGTGGCGAGCGGGAGTCGGGGAGCTGTTTTTT,once,TRBD2,TRBJ2-2,TRBV10-3
CASSAKGEGSYNEQFF,TGTGCCAGCAGTGCCAAGGGCGAGGGTTCCTACAATGAGCAGTTCTTC,-,-,TRBJ2-1,TRBV6-4
CASSERVGFNQPQHF,TGTGCCAGCAGTGAACGGGTCGGATTCAATCAGCCCCAGCATTTT,-,-,TRBJ1-5,TRBV6-1
CARGQGGCEPDTQYF,TGCGCCAGGGGCCAAGGGGGGTGTGAGCCAGATACGCAGTATTTC,once,-,TRBJ2-3,TRBV4-1
CASRGLAGTGELFF,TGTGCCAGCAGGGGGCTCGCGGGGACCGGGGAGCTGTTTTTT,large,-,TRBJ2-2,TRBV6-1
CASSEDLKTQRCEQYF,TGTGCCAGCAGTGAAGACCTTAAGACCCAAAGGTGCGAGCAGTACTTC,-,-,TRBJ2-7,TRBV6-1
CASTASTWREVYEQYF,TGTGCCAGCACTGCCTCCACCTGGCGGGAGGTTTACGAGCAGTACTTC,few,TRBD2,TRBJ2-7,TRBV6-1
CASSGIAGGAGEQYF,TGTGCCAGCAGCGGAATAGCGGGAGGGGCTGGCGAGCAGTACTTC,once,TRBD2,TRBJ2-7,TRBV7-2
CASKKQNTEAFF,TGTGCCAGCAAGAAGCAGAACACTGAAGCTTTCTTT,-,-,TRBJ1-1,TRBV6-1
CASSYSGTTYEQYF,TGTGCCAGCAGTTACTCAGGAACTACCTACGAGCAGTACTTC,-,-,TRBJ2-7,TRBV6-5
CASNPGVQGNQPQHF,TGTGCCAGCAATCCGGGGGTGCAAGGCAATCAGCCCCAGCATTTT,medium-sized,-,TRBJ1-5,TRBV6-1
CASSPTSGGYNEQFF,TGTGCCAGCAGCCCGACTAGCGGGGGCTACAATGAGCAGTTCTTC,-,TRBD2,TRBJ2-1,TRBV11-2
CAGSGNTDTQYF,TGTGCGGGGAGCGGGAACACAGATACGCAGTATTTT,-,TRBD2,TRBJ2-3,TRBV10-3
CASSSPSGEDTGELFF,TGTGCCAGCAGTTCTCCGTCAGGGGAGGACACCGGGGAGCTGTTTTTT,large,-,TRBJ2-2,TRBV6-5
CASSHSGTGGWGELFF,TGCGCCAGCAGCCACTCCGGGACAGGGGGCTGGGGGGAGCTGTTTTTT,-,TRBD1,TRBJ2-2,TRBV4-3
CASSEFIGQGDTLETQYF,TGTGCCAGCAGTGAATTCATAGGACAGGGGGATACTCTAGAGACCCAGTACTTC,-,TRBD1,TRBJ2-5,TRBV6-1
CASSLEAPIETQYF,TGTGCCAGCAGTCTTGAGGCTCCAATAGAGACCCAGTACTTC,-,-,TRBJ2-5,TRBV6-1